These 22 T cell receptor beta chains were all obtained from the same sample, sequenced in a study of OX40 agonist ivuxolimab in advanced cancers. The data were produced by immunoSEQ multiplex PCR, yet TCRdb's version contains in-frame clones alone and is incomplete. Counted here are under 85,000 clones, 65% to 90% occurring once; the ten biggest clones make up approximately 1.9%. Sequences were derived from CD4+ or CD8+ T cells sorted from blood, sampled in a trial of the OX40 agonist ivuxolimab. These receptors all stem from an adult with an advanced solid tumor such as melanoma, head and neck, liver or kidney cancer.

V usage is TRBV19 and J usage is TRBJ1-5; TRBD1 matches 11 bases. This CDR3 has 16 amino acids. With 5 bases clipped from V and 3 bases from J, the junction kept 6 bases outside the gene matches. Looked up from germline, CDR1 is LNHDA and CDR2 is SQIVND (reference sequence). CDR3 sequence (DNA): TGTGCCAGTAGTCCGCAGGACAGGGGGCACAATCAGCCCCAGCATTTT. Translated: CASSPQDRGHNQPQHF.

The J gene is TRBJ1-2, the V gene TRBV6-6; D ambiguous. The CDR3 runs 16 residues. From germline, CDR1 is MNHNY and CDR2 SVGAGI (reference sequence). Trimming shortened V by 2 bases and J by 4 bases, and 17 bases separated the two germline ends. Written as DNA, the CDR3 is TGTGCCAGCAGTTACACCCTCCGGGAGGTGGCCTATGGCTACACCTTC. It is translated as CASSYTLREVAYGYTF.

The V call is TRBV2, the J call TRBJ1-2; 12 positions match TRBD1. Germline trimming cut 6 bases from V and 0 bases from J; bases unmatched to any gene: 5. CDR3 length: 16 residues. The germline V gene has CDR1 SNHLY and CDR2 FYNNEI. CDR3 nucleotide sequence: TGTGCCAGCAGCCGGGACAGGGGGCGAGCTAACTATGGCTACACCTTC. Translation: CASSRDRGRANYGYTF.

This chain links TRBV2 with TRBJ1-2, with 10 bases lining up with TRBD1. J lost 5 bases, V lost 4 bases, and 4 bases had no gene match. Germline V CDR1 and CDR2: SNHLY, FYNNEI. The CDR3 totals 14 residues. This CDR3 reads CASSGQGARYGYTF. The CDR3 DNA is TGTGCCAGCAGTGGACAGGGGGCGAGGTATGGCTACACCTTC.

This clone has a single count. The chain uses TRBV19 and TRBJ1-1; D remains ambiguous. Trimming stripped 7 bases from V and 1 base from J, with 10 bases between. Germline V gene sequence: CDR1 LNHDA, CDR2 SQIVND (reference sequence). The CDR3 totals 13 residues. The CDR3 is CASTPGGNTEAFF. CDR3 nucleotide sequence: TGTGCCAGTACCCCCGGAGGGAACACTGAAGCTTTCTTT.

The gene calls are TRBV29-1 and TRBJ1-2, with D possibly being TRBD1 (6 bases). The V end lost 4 bases, the J end lost 5 bases, and 11 bases lay between the germline ends. The CDR3 extends over 12 amino acids. In germline, CDR1 is SQVTM, CDR2 ANQGSEA. CDR3 DNA: TGCAGCGTTGCCGGGACACTTTATGGCTACACCTTC. Encoded protein: CSVAGTLYGYTF.

The genes are TRBV14 and TRBJ1-3; 8 positions agree with TRBD1. Losses at the gene ends were 3 bases for V and 2 bases for J; bases not matched to a gene: 3. CDR3 length: 15 residues. Germline V lookup: CDR1 SGHDN, CDR2 FVKESK. CDR3 amino acids: CASSHRRGPGNTIYF. CDR3 bases: TGTGCCAGCAGCCATCGCAGGGGGCCTGGAAACACCATATATTTT.

V and J are TRBV6-1 and TRBJ2-2; 8 nucleotides match TRBD1. Germline assignment: CDR1 MNHNS and CDR2 SASEGT. After removal of 6 bases from V and 4 bases from J, the junction contained 7 bases not matched to a gene. CDR3 length equals 15 residues. The CDR3 nucleotides are TGTGCCAGCAGAAGAGTTACAGGGGGCACCGGGGAGCTGTTTTTT. Protein: CASRRVTGGTGELFF.

V is TRBV11-2 and J is TRBJ2-4, with 7 positions matching TRBD1. CDR1 and CDR2 from the germline V gene are SGHAT and FQNNGV. The CDR3 consists of 13 residues. Trimming took 2 bases from V and 13 from J; bases not matched to a gene: 8. The CDR3 here is CASSLPTGSRQYF. The CDR3, as DNA: TGTGCCAGCAGCTTACCGACAGGGTCGAGGCAGTACTTC.

The V call is TRBV28, the J call TRBJ2-1; no firm D call. The CDR3 contains 12 residues. Germline loops: CDR1 MDHEN, CDR2 SYDVKM. The V gene lost 5 bases and the J gene lost 7 bases, with 9 bases spanning the gap. The CDR3 here is CASSTRMNEQFF. CDR3 bases: TGTGCCAGCAGTACTCGTATGAATGAGCAGTTCTTC.

The chain has TRBV7-3 and TRBJ2-1; 7 positions agree with TRBD2. The CDR3 has 18 residues. Germline CDR1 SGHTA, CDR2 FQGTGA. V gave up 0 bases and J gave up 4 bases; unmatched junction bases: 12. In DNA, the CDR3 is TGTGCCAGCAGCTTAACGTCGGTGGCGGGAGTGGGGTACAATGAGCAGTTCTTC. Translated: CASSLTSVAGVGYNEQFF.

The chain links TRBV15 to TRBJ2-4; the match to TRBD2 covers 8 bases. The CDR3 covers 16 residues. Germline CDR1 reads LNHNV; CDR2 reads YYDKDF (reference sequence). Losses at the gene ends were 0 bases for V and 2 bases for J; bases not matched to a gene: 3. CDR3 sequence (DNA): TGTGCCACCAGCAGAGACGGGGGGGCGACCAAAAACATTCAGTACTTC. Its translation is CATSRDGGATKNIQYF.

This chain connects TRBV7-3 to TRBJ2-2; 8 bases align to TRBD1. Germline lookup yields CDR1 SGHTA and CDR2 FQGTGA. The CDR3 is made up of 15 amino acids. The junction had 7 bases not matched to a gene; V was cut back by 6 bases and J by 4 bases. Here the CDR3 reads CASRPTGAPTGELFF. The CDR3 nucleotides read TGTGCCAGCAGGCCGACAGGGGCGCCCACCGGGGAGCTGTTTTTT.

CDR3 DNA: TGCGCCAGCAGCTTGGCCGGAGGGAGGGGAAACACCATATATTTT. Its translation is CASSLAGGRGNTIYF. This rearrangement joins TRBV5-1 to TRBJ1-3; D is undetermined. Looked up from germline, CDR1 is SGHRS and CDR2 is YFSETQ. This CDR3 contains 15 residues. V lost 0 bases to trimming and J lost 4 bases, with 11 bases between them.

The genes are TRBV7-9 and TRBJ1-1; the D gene is possibly TRBD1 (5 bases). Germline CDR1 SEHNR, CDR2 FQNEAQ (reference sequence). The CDR3 runs to 13 residues. The V end lost 5 bases, the J end lost 5 bases, and 12 bases lay between the germline ends. CDR3 region: CASSPDSRTEAFF. CDR3 coding DNA: TGTGCCAGCAGCCCTGACAGTAGAACTGAAGCTTTCTTT.

V and J are TRBV6-4 and TRBJ1-5; D perhaps matches TRBD1 (6 bases). The CDR3 spans 14 residues. Germline CDR1 MRHNA, CDR2 SNTAGT. V dropped 0 bases and J dropped 4 bases, with 7 bases sitting between them. CDR3 DNA sequence: TGTGCCAGCAGTGACTCCAGGGGTAATCAGCCCCAGCATTTT. It translates to CASSDSRGNQPQHF.

The V and J genes are TRBV6-5 and TRBJ1-5; TRBD1 might be the D (5 bases). The CDR3 has 14 residues. Per the germline V gene, CDR1 is MNHEY and CDR2 is SVGAGI. Trimming took 7 bases from V and 0 from J, leaving 10 bases between them. CDR3 in DNA: TGTGCCAGCATAGGGCAGGGTAGCAATCAGCCCCAGCATTTT. This translates into CASIGQGSNQPQHF.

In the case of this clone: Germline is not matched at one junction end, which may reflect a read error. The V and J genes are TRBV5-1 and TRBJ2-1; 10 positions match TRBD1. The CDR3 spans 15 residues. The V gene's germline CDR1 is SGHRS and CDR2 YFSETQ. CDR3 sequence (DNA): TGCGCCAGCACCGATCGACAGGGGGCGTACAATGAGCAGCTCTTC. Its translation is CASTDRQGAYNEQLF.

V usage is TRBV6-5 and J usage is TRBJ2-2; D gene unclear. This CDR3 contains 12 residues. V was clipped by 8 bases and J by 1 base, with 5 bases between them. CDR1 and CDR2 (germline): MNHEY, SVGAGI. DNA for the CDR3: TGTGCCAGCTGGAGGAACACCGGGGAGCTGTTTTTT. As protein: CASWRNTGELFF.

This chain joins TRBV19 and TRBJ1-1; D is uncertain. CDR1 and CDR2 from the germline V gene are LNHDA and SQIVND (reference sequence). The CDR3 loop spans 14 amino acids. V lost 1 base to trimming and J lost 1 base, with 7 bases between them. CDR3 nucleotide sequence: TGTGCCAGTAGTATAGTGGCAGGGAACACTGAAGCTTTCTTT. This sequence encodes CASSIVAGNTEAFF.

This clone was recorded a few times. This chain uses TRBV4-1 with TRBJ2-7; D possibly corresponds to TRBD1 (6 bases). Germline assignment: CDR1 MGHRA and CDR2 YSYEKL. This CDR3 has 15 residues. Trimming took off 4 bases at V and 0 bases at J, with 13 bases between the two ends. CDR3 sequence reads: CASSLRDTPSYEQYF. In DNA, the CDR3 is TGCGCCAGCAGCCTAAGGGACACACCCTCCTACGAGCAGTACTTC.

The genes are TRBV10-3 and TRBJ2-3, with 8 bases aligning to TRBD2. Germline CDR1 reads ENHRY; CDR2 reads SYGVKD. The CDR3 loop spans 14 amino acids. V trimming: 6 bases; J trimming: 3 bases; junction bases outside the gene matches: 5. The CDR3 bases are TGTGCCATCAGGCCCGGGACTAGTACAGATACGCAGTATTTT. It yields the protein CAIRPGTSTDTQYF.